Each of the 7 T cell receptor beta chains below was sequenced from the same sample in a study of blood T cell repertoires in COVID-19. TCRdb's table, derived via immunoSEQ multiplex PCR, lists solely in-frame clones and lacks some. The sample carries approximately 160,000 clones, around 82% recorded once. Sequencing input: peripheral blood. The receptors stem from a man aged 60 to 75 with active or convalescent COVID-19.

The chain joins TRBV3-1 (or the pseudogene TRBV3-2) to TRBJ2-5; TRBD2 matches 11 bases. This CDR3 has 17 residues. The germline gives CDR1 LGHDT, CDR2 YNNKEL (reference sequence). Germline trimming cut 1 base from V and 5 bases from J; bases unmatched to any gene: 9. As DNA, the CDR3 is TGTGCCAGCAGCCAAGGTCTAAGGTCTAGCGGGGGGGAGACCCAGTACTTC. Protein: CASSQGLRSSGGETQYF.

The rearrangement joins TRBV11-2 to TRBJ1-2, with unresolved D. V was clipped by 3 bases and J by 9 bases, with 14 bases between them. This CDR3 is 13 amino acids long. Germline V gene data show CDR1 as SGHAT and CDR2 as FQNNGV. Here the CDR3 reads CASSLEGARSYTF. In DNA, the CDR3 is TGTGCCAGCAGCTTGGAGGGAGCGAGGAGCTACACCTTC.

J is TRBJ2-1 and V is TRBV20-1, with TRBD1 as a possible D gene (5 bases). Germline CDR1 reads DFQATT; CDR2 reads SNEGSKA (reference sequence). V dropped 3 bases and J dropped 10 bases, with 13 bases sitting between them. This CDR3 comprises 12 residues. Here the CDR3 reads CSASLTGREQFF. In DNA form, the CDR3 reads TGCAGTGCTAGTCTTACAGGCCGGGAGCAGTTCTTC.

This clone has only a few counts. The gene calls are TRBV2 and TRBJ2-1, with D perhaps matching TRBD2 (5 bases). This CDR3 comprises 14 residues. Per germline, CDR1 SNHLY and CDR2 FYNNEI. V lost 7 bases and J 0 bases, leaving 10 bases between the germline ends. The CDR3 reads CASKLEGSYNEQFF. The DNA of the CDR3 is TGTGCCAGCAAATTAGAGGGCTCCTACAATGAGCAGTTCTTC.

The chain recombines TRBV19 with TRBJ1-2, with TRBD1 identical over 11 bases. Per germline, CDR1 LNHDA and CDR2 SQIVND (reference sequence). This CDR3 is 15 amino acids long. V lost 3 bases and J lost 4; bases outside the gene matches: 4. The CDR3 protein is CASSMPDRGLYGYTF. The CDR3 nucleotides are TGTGCCAGTAGTATGCCGGACAGGGGGCTCTATGGCTACACCTTC.

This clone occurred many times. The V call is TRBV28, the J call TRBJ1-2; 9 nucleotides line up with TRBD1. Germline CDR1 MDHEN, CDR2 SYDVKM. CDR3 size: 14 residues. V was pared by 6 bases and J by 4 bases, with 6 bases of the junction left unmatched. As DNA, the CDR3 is TGTGCCAGCAGCAGCGGGGACAGGGCCTATGGCTACACCTTC. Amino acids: CASSSGDRAYGYTF.

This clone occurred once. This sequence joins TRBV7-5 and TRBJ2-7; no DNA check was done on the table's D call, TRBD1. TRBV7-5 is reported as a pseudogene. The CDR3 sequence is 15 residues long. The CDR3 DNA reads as TGTGCCAGAAGCTTTCCTGGCCAGGGGGCCTACGAGCAGTACTTC. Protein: CARSFPGQGAYEQYF.